The next 5 T cell receptor beta chains were all read from a single sample in a study of glioma-infiltrating T cells (dated by TCRdb to about 2016). The data were produced on an Illumina MiSeq. TCR alpha and beta CDR3 regions were amplified with the iRepertoire nested amplicon-rescue multiplex PCR (arm-PCR) platform from RNA. Clones were called with MiXCR by TCRdb after fastp trimmed the public reads at Q25, and only in-frame beta chains were retained. Identical CDR3 proteins give one entry, which carries the most common genes and DNA. This sample is represented by about 200,000 distinct CDR3 sequences; about 32% of them were singletons. Clones ranked in the top ten supply 20% to 25% of the sample. The sequencing sample was made of glioma tissue, nonneoplastic brain tissue, or PBMCs (not recorded which). The receptor source for this set is a human donor with low-grade glioma or glioblastoma, undergoing nonglioma brain surgery, or in good health (not recorded which).

This clonotype was seen repeatedly, ten times or more. V gene TRBV5-4 combines with J gene TRBJ2-5; D may be TRBD2 (5 bases). Germline CDR1 SGHNT, CDR2 YYREEE (reference sequence). V dropped 7 bases and J dropped 1 base, with 14 bases sitting between them. The CDR3 has 14 residues. Here the CDR3 reads CASARGIAQETQYF. In nucleotides, the CDR3 is TGTGCCAGCGCACGGGGAATAGCCCAAGAGACCCAGTACTTC.

The rearrangement links TRBV5-4 to TRBJ2-1, with TRBD2 matching over 10 bases. Unmatched junction bases numbered 15, after V lost 4 bases and J lost 8 bases. Per the germline V gene, CDR1 is SGHNT and CDR2 is YYREEE (reference sequence). The CDR3 sequence is 17 residues long. The CDR3 reads CASSPEGLAVGYYEQFF. The CDR3 coding sequence is TGTGCCAGCAGCCCTGAAGGACTAGCGGTAGGGTATTATGAGCAGTTCTTC.

Judged by abundance, this clonotype is medium-sized. This chain joins TRBV2 and TRBJ1-1; D is unclear. CDR3 length: 12 residues. V lost 6 bases and J lost 1, with 6 bases in between. From germline, CDR1 is SNHLY and CDR2 FYNNEI. The CDR3 here is CASRDTNTEAFF. CDR3 in DNA: TGTGCCAGCAGAGACACGAACACTGAAGCTTTCTTT.

The chain links TRBV30 to TRBJ2-2; D is perhaps TRBD1 or TRBD2 (5 bases each). Trimming cost V 8 bases and J 2 bases, with 15 bases left between them. This CDR3 contains 14 residues. The germline V gene has CDR1 GTSNPN and CDR2 SVGIG (reference sequence). Here the CDR3 reads CASLGDFNTGELFF. The CDR3 region has the DNA TGTGCCAGCTTGGGGGATTTCAACACCGGGGAGCTGTTTTTT.

The chain links TRBV3-1 to TRBJ2-2; D is uncertain. The V and J ends lost 2 bases and 6 bases respectively, with 25 bases between them. The CDR3 sequence is 19 residues long. CDR1 is LGHDT, CDR2 YNNKEL, per germline (reference sequence). The CDR3 loop reads CASSQNKGQPLRVAGELFF. CDR3 DNA: TGTGCCAGCAGCCAAAATAAAGGTCAGCCCCTCCGTGTGGCCGGGGAGCTGTTTTTT.